Listed below are T cell receptor beta chains from one sample, sequenced in a study of siplizumab effects on memory and regulatory T cells. Here immunoSEQ multiplex PCR was the method, and the copy in TCRdb shows in-frame clones only, minus some. The sample has 50,000 to 70,000 clones, roughly 96% seen once. The sequenced sample consisted of naive CD8+ T cells sorted from blood. All receptors come from a human donor in good health. Both conserved end residues are part of each CDR3. The D gene is left open where the match is weak. Some rows have no size entry. The others give once, few or many, or a class for an expanded clone.

clone_size cdr3_length j_call d_call v_call cdr3_nt cdr3_aa
NA 15 TRBJ2-1 TRBD2 TRBV9 TGTGCCAGCACCCAAGGGACTACCTCCTACAATGAGCAGTTCTTC CASTQGTTSYNEQFF
NA 14 TRBJ1-2 NA TRBV19 TGTGCCAGTAGTATACAGGGCAGCGGCTATGGCTACACCTTC CASSIQGSGYGYTF
NA 15 TRBJ2-7 NA TRBV4-2 TGTGCCAGCAGCCAAGATCAGGACACACCCTACGAGCAGTACTTC CASSQDQDTPYEQYF
once 15 TRBJ2-7 NA TRBV19 TGTGCCAGTAGTATATTTGGTCAGGGAGGCGACGAGCAGTACTTC CASSIFGQGGDEQYF
NA 15 TRBJ2-5 NA TRBV6-5 TGTGCCAGCAGTCCTTCGGGAAGCGGAAAAGAGACCCAGTACTTC CASSPSGSGKETQYF
NA 14 TRBJ1-3 TRBD1 TRBV5-6 TGTGCCAGCAGCTCAGGGGGCTCTGGAAACACCATATATTTT CASSSGGSGNTIYF
NA 16 TRBJ2-3 TRBD2 TRBV7-3 TGTGCCAGCAGCTCCTCTAGCGGGGGGACCACAGATACGCAGTATTTT CASSSSSGGTTDTQYF
once 16 TRBJ1-3 NA TRBV4-1 TGCGCCAGCAGCGAAGACGGCAGGGTAGCTGGAAACACCATATATTTT CASSEDGRVAGNTIYF
once 16 TRBJ1-5 TRBD1 TRBV2 TGTGCCAGCAGTGATCCGGACAGGGGGTCTAATCAGCCCCAGCATTTT CASSDPDRGSNQPQHF
NA 11 TRBJ1-1 NA TRBV20-1 TGCAGTGCTAGCAGCTACACTGAAGCTTTCTTT CSASSYTEAFF
NA 17 TRBJ2-3 NA TRBV11-2 TGTGCCAGCAGCCTAACAGGCGGGCGGAGCCACACAGATACGCAGTATTTT CASSLTGGRSHTDTQYF
NA 14 TRBJ1-2 TRBD1 TRBV7-9 TGTGCCAGCAGCTTCCGGGACAGTAACTATGGCTACACCTTC CASSFRDSNYGYTF
NA 13 TRBJ2-7 NA TRBV11-2 TGTGCCAGCAGCACCCGGACCGCCTACGAGCAGTACTTC CASSTRTAYEQYF
once 14 TRBJ2-5 TRBD2 TRBV4-1 TGCGCCAGCAGCCAGGGAACTAGCGTAGAGACCCAGTACTTC CASSQGTSVETQYF
NA 17 TRBJ2-1 NA TRBV9 TGTGCCAGCAGCGCTATCGGGGGGCCACAAAGCCTTAATGAGCAGTTCTTC CASSAIGGPQSLNEQFF
NA 13 TRBJ1-1 NA TRBV7-3 TGTGCCAGCAGCCCACAGGGGAACACTGAAGCTTTCTTT CASSPQGNTEAFF
NA 17 TRBJ2-7 NA TRBV9 TGTGCCAGCAGCGTAGATGGGAGCGGCCTTAGCTCCTACGAGCAGTACTTC CASSVDGSGLSSYEQYF
NA 16 TRBJ2-2 TRBD1 TRBV7-8 TGTGCCAGCAGCTCGCCTGACAGGGGGGGCACCGGGGAGCTGTTTTTT CASSSPDRGGTGELFF
NA 14 TRBJ2-3 TRBD2 TRBV6-8 TGTGCCAGCACTCCGGGACTAGGTCGAGATACGCAGTATTTT CASTPGLGRDTQYF
NA 13 TRBJ1-2 NA TRBV7-9 TGTGCCAGCAGCTTGGAATCTAACTATGGCTACACCTTC CASSLESNYGYTF
NA 14 TRBJ2-5 TRBD2 TRBV7-3 TGTGCCAGCCAGCAGAGCGGGGCCGAGGGGACCCAGTACTTC CASQQSGAEGTQYF
NA 14 TRBJ2-5 NA TRBV28 TGTGCCAGCAGTCCGGCCTCCTTCCGGGAGACCCAGTACTTC CASSPASFRETQYF
NA 16 TRBJ2-3 TRBD1 TRBV29-1 TGCAGCGTTGAAGCCCCGGACAGGCTAGGGGCAGATACGCAGTATTTT CSVEAPDRLGADTQYF
NA 15 TRBJ2-1 NA TRBV11-2 TGTGCCAGCAGCTTATTGGCGGGGGCAAACAATGAGCAGTTCTTC CASSLLAGANNEQFF
NA 16 TRBJ2-7 NA TRBV4-3 TGCGCCAGCAGCCAAGATGTGGGGACGGGCTCTTACGAGCAGTACTTC CASSQDVGTGSYEQYF
NA 15 TRBJ2-1 TRBD2 TRBV5-4 TGTGCCAGCAGCGCTAGCGGGGGGGCGATGGGTGAGCAGTTCTTC CASSASGGAMGEQFF
NA 18 TRBJ1-5 NA TRBV15 TGTGCCACCAGGGGAACAGGCTCAAACTTCTGGGGCAATCAGCCCCAGCATTTT CATRGTGSNFWGNQPQHF
NA 16 TRBJ1-3 NA TRBV4-1 TGCGCCAGCAGCCTCGCCTCGACAGCCTCTGGAAACACCATATATTTT CASSLASTASGNTIYF
once 14 TRBJ1-6 NA TRBV7-6 TGTGCCAGCACCTCCGGGGTCTATAATTCACCCCTCCACTTT CASTSGVYNSPLHF
NA 12 TRBJ1-1 NA TRBV4-1 TGCGCCAGCATGGGCGTCGGGACTGAAGCTTTCTTT CASMGVGTEAFF
NA 12 TRBJ2-7 NA TRBV28 TGTGCCAGCAGTAGTGGTGCCTACGAGCAGTACTTC CASSSGAYEQYF
NA 16 TRBJ2-1 TRBD2 TRBV4-1 TGCGCCAGCAGCCACACCGGGACTAGCGGGGGCAATGAGCAGTTCTTC CASSHTGTSGGNEQFF
few 12 TRBJ1-1 NA TRBV28 TGTGCCAGCAGTCTACTAGGCACTGAAGCTTTCTTT CASSLLGTEAFF
NA 16 TRBJ2-2 TRBD2 TRBV28 TGTGCCAGCAGTTTCTTGACTAGCGGGGACACCGGGGAGCTGTTTTTT CASSFLTSGDTGELFF
NA 15 TRBJ1-2 TRBD1 TRBV6-6 TGTGCCAGCAGCCCGGGACAGGGGGTTTTAGTTGGCTACACCTTC CASSPGQGVLVGYTF
NA 12 TRBJ1-1 NA TRBV4-1 TGCGCCAGCAGCCAGTCTTACACTGAAGCTTTCTTT CASSQSYTEAFF
NA 17 TRBJ1-3 TRBD1 TRBV4-3 TGCGCCAGCAGCCAAGAGGGACAGGTCTACTCTGGAAACACCATATATTTT CASSQEGQVYSGNTIYF
NA 16 TRBJ2-1 TRBD2 TRBV4-1 TGCGCCAGCAGCCAAGATATTAGCGGGGAGTACAATGAGCAGTTCTTC CASSQDISGEYNEQFF
NA 15 TRBJ1-6 NA TRBV5-6 TGTGCCAGCAGCTTTGGTTTAACAGAGAGCTCACCCCTCCACTTT CASSFGLTESSPLHF
NA 12 TRBJ1-1 NA TRBV6-1 TGTGCCAGCAGTGAAATGGACACTGAAGCTTTCTTT CASSEMDTEAFF
NA 12 TRBJ2-5 NA TRBV6-5 TGTGCCAGCAGTTACGACGCGGAGACCCAGTACTTC CASSYDAETQYF
NA 14 TRBJ2-7 TRBD2 TRBV27 TGTGCCAGCAGTAGCGGGGCTGGGTCCTACGAGCAGTACTTC CASSSGAGSYEQYF
NA 15 TRBJ2-7 TRBD1 TRBV5-6 TGTGCCAGCAGCGGTGACAGGGTAGGCTCCTACGAGCAGTACTTC CASSGDRVGSYEQYF
NA 13 TRBJ1-1 NA TRBV9 TGTGCCAGCAACCCAAGTGGGGGGACTGAAGCTTTCTTT CASNPSGGTEAFF
NA 15 TRBJ1-1 TRBD1 TRBV15 TGTGCCACCAGCATGGGGACAGGGTTATACACTGAAGCTTTCTTT CATSMGTGLYTEAFF
NA 16 TRBJ2-7 NA TRBV4-1 TGCGCCAGCAGCCAAGATTATAGACTCACCTCCTACGAGCAGTACTTC CASSQDYRLTSYEQYF
few 16 TRBJ1-6 NA TRBV6-1 TGTGCCAGCAGTGAGGTGGGCGGGGTAGGGAATTCACCCCTCCACTTT CASSEVGGVGNSPLHF
NA 12 TRBJ1-1 NA TRBV5-4 TGTGCCAGCCGTTTCGGTGGCACTGAAGCTTTCTTT CASRFGGTEAFF
NA 13 TRBJ2-1 TRBD2 TRBV6-5 TGTGCCAGCAGTTTCGGGACTAACAATGAGCAGTTCTTC CASSFGTNNEQFF
NA 16 TRBJ1-2 NA TRBV7-3 TGTGCCAGCAGCTTAGGAGTAGGCGTACCGATGAATGGCTACACCTTC CASSLGVGVPMNGYTF
NA 14 TRBJ1-2 NA TRBV4-3 TGCGCCAGCAGTTCTCGGGTGAGCCGGGATGGCTACACCTTC CASSSRVSRDGYTF
once 16 TRBJ2-3 NA TRBV6-6 TGTGCCAGCCGTAGAGCCTATGAGGGCCCCACAGATACGCAGTATTTT CASRRAYEGPTDTQYF
NA 16 TRBJ2-1 TRBD1 TRBV25-1 TGTGCCAGCAGTGCCGCCGAGGACAGGGGATACAATGAGCAGTTCTTC CASSAAEDRGYNEQFF
NA 10 TRBJ2-7 NA TRBV2 TGTGCCAGCGGGGGGCCCGAGCAGTACTTC CASGGPEQYF
NA 14 TRBJ1-2 NA TRBV9 TGTGCCAGCAGCGTTGGGGGTTCTAGTTATGGCTACACCTTC CASSVGGSSYGYTF